The present T cell receptor (beta chain) was sequenced within a study of blood T cell repertoires in COVID-19. In the study overall: Researchers got acute and convalescent COVID-19 samples from the United States, Italy and Spain. The cDNA or gDNA used as material had been derived from T cells, B-cell-depleted T cells, or PBMCs.

This clone appeared a single time. Germline V gene lookup returns CDR1 SGHDT and CDR2 YYEEEE. This CDR3 spans 15 amino acids. V shed 3 bases and J 4 bases; nucleotides not matched to a gene: 6. Per the original data handling: Amplification of reference gene primers provided the estimated nucleated cell counts. Profiled with immunoSEQ multiplex PCR; TCRdb holds only in-frame clones, not every one. That table is the source of V, J and clone size, and D and trimming were worked out from the DNA. Altogether about 140,000 clones are present, around 83% being singletons, with the ten largest covering roughly 1.4%.

The specimen sequenced was peripheral blood. The chain combines TRBV5-6 with TRBJ1-2; 10 bases match TRBD1. The TCR sequence derives from a human donor in a cohort sampled during active COVID-19. The CDR3 sequence: CASSSTDRGPYGYTF. CDR3 bases: TGTGCCAGCAGCTCCACCGACAGGGGGCCCTATGGCTACACCTTC.